These 31 T cell receptor beta chains share one sample of origin, sequenced in a study of blood T cell repertoires in COVID-19. Sequencing used immunoSEQ multiplex PCR; TCRdb keeps in-frame clones, though not all of them. The sample consists of roughly 55,000 clones, 79% of them appearing once. The sequenced sample consisted of peripheral blood. The receptor source for this set is a man aged 60 to 75 with acute or convalescent COVID-19.

As DNA, the CDR3 is TGTGCCAGCAGCCCCGGACAGAAAGAGACCCAGTACTTC. Amino acids: CASSPGQKETQYF. V usage is TRBV7-9 and J usage is TRBJ2-5; a weak D match, TRBD1 (6 bases). Trimming cost V 5 bases and J 3 bases, with 10 bases left between them. Germline V gene lookup returns CDR1 SEHNR and CDR2 FQNEAQ (reference sequence). The CDR3 loop spans 13 amino acids.

The rearrangement uses TRBV19 and TRBJ1-5; 7 bases map to TRBD1. Germline-derived CDR1 and CDR2 are LNHDA and SQIVND (reference sequence). The CDR3 loop spans 15 amino acids. The ends lost 5 bases at V and 6 bases at J; junction bases unmatched: 10. CDR3 region: CASSSGQVGGQPQHF. CDR3 DNA: TGTGCCAGTAGTTCCGGACAGGTCGGCGGTCAGCCCCAGCATTTT. The entire variable domain, with the rest obtained from reference TRBV19 and TRBJ1-5, is as follows: DGGITQSPKYLFRKEGQNVTLSCEQNLNHDAMYWYRQDPGQGLRLIYYSQIVNDFQKGDIAEGYSVSREKKESFPLTVTSAQKNPTAFYLCASSSGQVGGQPQHFGDGTRLSIL.

The chain combines TRBV30 with TRBJ1-2, with a possible D match to TRBD1 (5 bases). Trimming cost V 0 bases and J 2 bases, with 7 bases left between them. Germline CDR1 reads GTSNPN; CDR2 reads SVGIG (reference sequence). The CDR3 covers 13 residues. For the CDR3, the DNA is TGTGCCTGGAGTGTACACAGGAACTATGGCTACACCTTC. Translated: CAWSVHRNYGYTF. The full variable domain, in which reference TRBV30 and TRBJ1-2 provide the parts outside the CDR3, is SQTIHQWPATLVQPVGSPLSLECTVEGTSNPNLYWYRQAAGRGLQLLFYSVGIGQISSEVPQNLSASRPQDRQFILSSKKLLLSDSGFYLCAWSVHRNYGYTFGSGTRLTVV.

This sequence joins TRBV25-1 and TRBJ2-2; TRBD2 is a possible D gene (6 bases). Deletions cut 3 bases from V and 4 bases from J, with 12 bases between. CDR1 and CDR2 (germline): MGHDK, SYGVNS. The CDR3 extends over 15 amino acids. In nucleotides, the CDR3 is TGTGCCAGCAGTGATTCCGGGACTTTCACCGGGGAGCTGTTTTTT. Protein product: CASSDSGTFTGELFF.

The chain uses TRBV2 and TRBJ2-3; TRBD1 matches 9 bases. CDR1 and CDR2 from the germline V gene are SNHLY and FYNNEI. CDR3 length: 14 residues. V shed 7 bases and J 4 bases; nucleotides not matched to a gene: 6. The CDR3 DNA reads TGTGCCAGCATTCGGACAGGGGCAGCAGATACGCAGTATTTT. This translates into CASIRTGAADTQYF.

The chain recombines TRBV2 with TRBJ1-1; D is uncertain. The CDR3 totals 13 residues. The V gene lost 6 bases and the J gene lost 4 bases, with 12 bases spanning the gap. Germline CDR1 and CDR2: SNHLY and FYNNEI. The CDR3 nucleotides read TGTGCCAGCAGGGGCCTTCTTCTCACTGAAGCTTTCTTT. It is translated as CASRGLLLTEAFF.

The rearrangement uses TRBV28 and TRBJ1-2, with D perhaps TRBD1 (5 bases). Germline CDR1 reads MDHEN; CDR2 reads SYDVKM. The CDR3 covers 15 residues. The V end lost 6 bases, the J end lost 4 bases, and 18 bases lay between the germline ends. The CDR3 bases are TGTGCCAGCAGGTCCCCCTCCCCGGGACTCTATGGCTACACCTTC. Its protein is CASRSPSPGLYGYTF.

The gene calls are TRBV5-4 and TRBJ1-5; D possibly corresponds to TRBD1 (6 bases). Trimming took 3 bases from V and 11 from J, leaving 9 bases between them. The CDR3 is 11 amino acids. CDR1 is SGHNT, CDR2 YYREEE, per germline (reference sequence). The CDR3 nucleotides read TGTGCCAGCAGCTACAGGGTTTCCCAGCATTTT. Its translation: CASSYRVSQHF. Filled out from reference TRBV5-4 and TRBJ1-5, the complete variable domain reads ETGVTQSPTHLIKTRGQQVTLRCSSQSGHNTVSWYQQALGQGPQFIFQYYREEENGRGNFPPRFSGLQFPNYSSELNVNALELDDSALYLCASSYRVSQHFGDGTRLSIL.

Points on this clone: At one boundary the junction diverges from the germline segment, which might be a read error. V and J are TRBV5-1 and TRBJ2-1; 8 bases are shared with TRBD1. CDR1 and CDR2 from the germline V gene are SGHRS and YFSETQ. The CDR3 is made up of 12 amino acids. For the CDR3, the DNA is TGCGCCAGCAGGTTGGACAGGGAAGGGGAGTTCTTC. It is translated as CASRLDREGEFF.

The chain combines TRBV2 with TRBJ1-1, with a weak D call TRBD1 (6 bases). The ends were cut back, 0 bases at V and 3 bases at J, with 20 bases in the middle. The CDR3 length is 18 residues. In germline, CDR1 is SNHLY, CDR2 FYNNEI. This CDR3 is CASSEALRGAREDTEAFF. The CDR3 region has the DNA TGTGCCAGCAGTGAAGCGCTTAGGGGGGCGCGGGAGGACACTGAAGCTTTCTTT.

The rearrangement uses TRBV5-4 and TRBJ2-5; 8 positions agree with TRBD2. The CDR3 runs to 15 residues. Germline trimming cut 1 base from V and 1 base from J; bases unmatched to any gene: 3. Germline CDR1 reads SGHNT; CDR2 reads YYREEE (reference sequence). This chain's CDR3 is CASSLRAGAQETQYF. In DNA form, the CDR3 reads TGTGCCAGCAGCTTGCGAGCGGGGGCCCAAGAGACCCAGTACTTC.

The chain is built from TRBV5-1 and TRBJ2-7, with TRBD2 matching over 10 bases. The CDR3 has 15 amino acids. V dropped 5 bases and J dropped 3; count of bases not matched to a gene: 8. Germline CDR1 and CDR2: SGHRS and YFSETQ. CDR3 DNA: TGCGCCAGCAGACCGGGGCTAGCGGGGGACTACGAGCAGTACTTC. Translation gives CASRPGLAGDYEQYF.

CDR3 DNA sequence: TGTGCCAGCAGTTCGCGCGACGAGCAGTACTTC. As protein: CASSSRDEQYF. The chain links TRBV6-6 to TRBJ2-7; D gene ambiguous. The V and J ends lost 4 bases and 5 bases respectively, with 6 bases between them. The CDR3 has 11 amino acids. Germline V CDR1 and CDR2: MNHNY, SVGAGI (reference sequence).

The chain employs TRBV4-1 and TRBJ2-6, with 7 bases that match TRBD1. CDR1 is MGHRA and CDR2 is YSYEKL in the germline V gene. The CDR3 has 17 amino acids. Trimming removed 5 bases from V and 0 bases from J; junction bases left unmatched: 7. The CDR3 loop is CASSWDRPISGANVLTF. The CDR3 DNA reads as TGCGCCAGCAGCTGGGACAGACCAATCTCTGGGGCCAACGTCCTGACTTTC.

The CDR3 loop is CASSPTSTGAPNTEAFF. The DNA for the CDR3 is TGTGCCAGCTCACCAACTTCTACAGGGGCCCCGAACACTGAAGCTTTCTTT. V gene TRBV18 combines with J gene TRBJ1-1; 7 bases are a match to TRBD1. The CDR3 spans 17 residues. Trimming took 2 bases from V and 1 from J; bases not matched to a gene: 10. The germline gives CDR1 KGHSH, CDR2 LQKENI.

This chain links TRBV5-1 with TRBJ2-2; 7 bases match TRBD2. The CDR3 is made up of 13 amino acids. The V gene end was trimmed by 0 bases and the J gene end by 15 bases; junction bases not matched to a gene: 8. Germline CDR1 SGHRS, CDR2 YFSETQ. Written as DNA, the CDR3 is TGCGCCAGCAGCTTGGCCGAGACCGCGGGAGTGTTTTTT. Encoded protein: CASSLAETAGVFF. Supplemented by reference TRBV5-1 and TRBJ2-2, the full variable domain reads KAGVTQTPRYLIKTRGQQVTLSCSPISGHRSVSWYQQTPGQGLQFLFEYFSETQRNKGNFPGRFSGRQFSNSRSEMNVSTLELGDSALYLCASSLAETAGVFFGEGSRLTVL.

In its sample, this clone was seen once. This sequence joins TRBV15 and TRBJ1-4, with 7 bases matching TRBD1. Germline V lookup: CDR1 LNHNV, CDR2 YYDKDF (reference sequence). Losses at the gene ends were 1 base for V and 6 bases for J; bases not matched to a gene: 8. The CDR3 loop spans 16 amino acids. The CDR3 is CATSRVKTGTYEKLFF. CDR3 in DNA: TGTGCCACCAGCAGAGTAAAGACAGGGACGTATGAAAAACTGTTTTTT.

This clone was seen a few times. The sample carries other DNA sequences with the same CDR3. The J gene is TRBJ2-7, the V gene TRBV7-9; 8 positions agree with TRBD1. V lost 3 bases and J lost 4; bases outside the gene matches: 8. Germline CDR1 reads SEHNR; CDR2 reads FQNEAQ (reference sequence). The CDR3 totals 15 residues. The CDR3 is CASSFGTGERYEQYF. The CDR3 DNA reads TGTGCCAGCAGCTTTGGGACAGGTGAAAGATACGAGCAGTACTTC. Using reference TRBV7-9 and TRBJ2-7 for the parts outside the CDR3, the full variable domain is DTGVSQNPRHKITKRGQNVTFRCDPISEHNRLYWYRQTLGQGPEFLTYFQNEAQLEKSRLLSDRFSAERPKGSFSTLEIQRTEQGDSAMYLCASSFGTGERYEQYFGPGTRLTVT.

The V gene is TRBV30, the J gene TRBJ1-1; D may be TRBD1 (5 bases). Germline-derived CDR1 and CDR2 are GTSNPN and SVGIG (reference sequence). The CDR3 has 12 residues. V lost 0 bases and J 6 bases, leaving 8 bases between the germline ends. The CDR3 coding sequence is TGTGCCTGGAGTGTACAAGGGGCTGAAGCTTTCTTT. Amino acid sequence: CAWSVQGAEAFF.

Only one count was recorded for this clone. The chain couples TRBV5-1 to TRBJ1-1; TRBD1 matches at 9 bases. Germline CDR1 and CDR2: SGHRS and YFSETQ. The CDR3 has 15 residues. V shed 3 bases and J 2 bases; nucleotides not matched to a gene: 5. The CDR3, as DNA: TGCGCCAGCAGCTCACGGACAGGGGATAACACTGAAGCTTTCTTT. Translation: CASSSRTGDNTEAFF.

V is TRBV29-1 and J is TRBJ1-1; 7 nucleotides align to TRBD1. After removal of 5 bases from V and 0 bases from J, the junction contained 6 bases not matched to a gene. The CDR3 totals 14 residues. In germline, CDR1 is SQVTM, CDR2 ANQGSEA. CDR3 bases: TGCAGCGTTCACACAGGGGACCTGAACACTGAAGCTTTCTTT. Protein sequence: CSVHTGDLNTEAFF.

The chain joins TRBV30 to TRBJ1-2; D not resolved. V lost 4 bases and J lost 7, with 28 bases in between. This CDR3 region has 17 residues. Per germline, CDR1 GTSNPN and CDR2 SVGIG (reference sequence). The CDR3 region has the DNA TGTGCCTGGATTACCTTCGGTCGCGGAGTTCAATCCTCTGGCTACACCTTC. Translating gives CAWITFGRGVQSSGYTF.

V is TRBV4-1 and J is TRBJ1-4; TRBD1 agrees at 8 bases. This CDR3 is 16 amino acids long. Trimming cost V 2 bases and J 8 bases; bases outside gene matches: 10. In germline, CDR1 is MGHRA, CDR2 YSYEKL. The DNA of the CDR3 is TGCGCCAGCAGCCAAATTACAGGGGGGAGAAAGGAAAAACTGTTTTTT. Translation gives CASSQITGGRKEKLFF.

The rearrangement links TRBV18 to TRBJ2-5; the D gene is possibly TRBD1 (5 bases). The V end was cut by 0 bases, the J end by 4 bases, with 12 bases between. CDR1 and CDR2 from the germline V gene are KGHSH and LQKENI. This CDR3 is 15 amino acids long. This CDR3 reads CASSPPGAGRETQYF. CDR3 sequence (DNA): TGTGCCAGCTCACCACCTGGGGCAGGAAGAGAGACCCAGTACTTC.

The chain links TRBV29-1 to TRBJ1-2; the D is unclear. V shed 6 bases and J shed 4 bases, with 18 bases lying between them. Germline V lookup: CDR1 SQVTM, CDR2 ANQGSEA. This CDR3 comprises 14 residues. In DNA form, the CDR3 reads TGCAGCGTCGTCGAAGTTGCGATCCTCTATGGCTACACCTTC. This translates into CSVVEVAILYGYTF.

J is TRBJ1-4 and V is TRBV6-1, with 7 positions matching TRBD1. The CDR3 length is 15 residues. V lost 2 bases, J lost 8 bases, and 8 bases stayed unmatched. CDR1 and CDR2 from the germline V gene are MNHNS and SASEGT. Written as DNA, the CDR3 is TGTGCCAGCAGTGAATACCGGACAGGAAGGGAAAAACTGTTTTTT. Protein product: CASSEYRTGREKLFF.

This rearrangement joins TRBV5-1 to TRBJ1-1, with no clear D. V lost 5 bases to trimming and J lost 4 bases, with 12 bases between them. This CDR3 is 13 amino acids long. Germline values: CDR1 SGHRS, CDR2 YFSETQ. This chain's CDR3 is CASSVQFITEAFF. CDR3 nucleotides: TGCGCCAGCAGTGTCCAATTCATCACTGAAGCTTTCTTT.

The genes are TRBV23-1 and TRBJ1-1; D not resolved. TRBV23-1 is annotated as an ORF whose role is uncertain. This CDR3 is built from 12 residues. With 8 bases removed from V and 5 bases from J, the gap between germline ends came to 12 bases. The CDR3 reads CASDERETEAFF. The CDR3 DNA is TGCGCCAGCGACGAACGGGAGACTGAAGCTTTCTTT.

V and J are TRBV6-4 and TRBJ2-7; 9 nucleotides line up with TRBD1. The CDR3 length is 14 residues. Trimming cost V 7 bases and J 3 bases; bases outside gene matches: 7. CDR1 and CDR2 from the germline V gene are MRHNA and SNTAGT. CDR3 sequence reads: CASIPRDRDYEQYF. For the CDR3, the DNA is TGTGCCAGCATTCCTAGGGACAGGGACTACGAGCAGTACTTC.

This chain links TRBV28 with TRBJ2-3; 9 bases map to TRBD1. The CDR3 is 16 amino acids. After removal of 4 bases from V and 3 bases from J, the junction contained 8 bases not matched to a gene. Germline-derived CDR1 and CDR2 are MDHEN and SYDVKM. The CDR3 nucleotides read TGTGCCAGCAGTTCCCCGGGACAGGGTTCGACAGATACGCAGTATTTT. Translating gives CASSSPGQGSTDTQYF. Together with reference TRBV28 and TRBJ2-3, the CDR3 gives the full variable domain: DVKVTQSSRYLVKRTGEKVFLECVQDMDHENMFWYRQDPGLGLRLIYFSYDVKMKEKGDIPEGYSVSREKKERFSLILESASTNQTSMYLCASSSPGQGSTDTQYFGPGTRLTVL.

The chain uses TRBV27 and TRBJ2-5, with TRBD2 identical over 8 bases. This CDR3 has 16 amino acids. Germline trimming cut 2 bases from V and 5 bases from J; bases unmatched to any gene: 10. Germline V gene data show CDR1 as MNHEY and CDR2 as SMNVEV (reference sequence). The CDR3 DNA is TGTGCCAGCAGTTTAAACACGGGGGGGCCAGGGGAGACCCAGTACTTC. Its translation: CASSLNTGGPGETQYF.